The sequence of this TCR beta chain was determined in a study of T-cell reconstitution after alpha-beta-depleted transplantation in children listed by TCRdb under 2016. Notes on the research overall: Using TCR repertoire profiling, the study quantitatively followed how T-cell immune reconstitution unfolded in children after TCRalphabeta/CD19-depleted allogeneic hematopoietic cell transplantation. The research as a whole found: The apparently early alphabetaT-cell count recovery about two months after transplant was reportedly dependent on only several hundred rapidly expanded clones derived from non-depleted graft cells. Over the following months the frequencies of hyperexpanded clones went down, and after one year T-cell counts and TCRbeta diversity were mostly credited to newly produced T cells. In some patients, high TCRbeta diversity at day 60 was attributed to recipient T cells and intrathymic progenitors that had survived conditioning.

There are a few counts of this clonotype. Its binding antigen is unknown. The input lacks base qualities; no much larger clone sits a single base away. The sample's treatment or condition label, in plain terms: allogeneic hematopoietic cell transplantation with graft depleted of TCRalphabeta T cells and CD19 B cells. TCRalphabeta/CD19-depleted allogeneic hematopoietic cell grafts were given to the transplant recipients, all of whom were children. To prepare the library, PCR was applied. Sequenced on an Illumina HiSeq 2500. TCR libraries were prepared with molecular barcoding, using unique molecular identifiers to normalize TCRbeta repertoire quantification. TCRdb trimmed public reads at Q25 via fastp, called clones via MiXCR and kept in-frame beta chains. Merged by CDR3 protein, the rows form single entries marked with the most common genes and DNA. This sample is represented by hundreds of thousands of distinct CDR3 sequences; 24% of them were singletons. Clones ranked in the top ten supply 4% to 5.5% of the sample.

The CDR3, from cysteine to phenylalanine, totals 14 residues. Just the 42-base CDR3 DNA is kept, in frame starting at base 1. CDR1 SNHLY and CDR2 FYNNEI are derived from the germline V gene. V is cut by 6 bases and J by 5 bases, and the space between the germline ends is 17 bases. The V and J genes are TRBV2 and TRBJ2-7; TRBD2 is perhaps the D gene, given 7 matching bases. Sequenced material: PBMCs, mostly from graft donor cells, taken 360 days after TCRalphabeta/CD19-depleted stem cell transplant. This clonotype was sampled from a female patient younger than 10 who had a stem cell transplant for congenital amegakaryocytic thrombocytopenia, so the T cells may come from the graft donor. The nucleotide sequence is TGTGCCAGCAGCCAGGGGAGGGTAGCCAACGAGCAGTACTTC. This gives the protein CASSQGRVANEQYF.